This T cell receptor (beta chain) was recovered during a study of blood T cell repertoires in COVID-19. Across the study: Specimens from acute and convalescent COVID-19 originated in the United States, Italy and Spain.

Clones were sequenced by immunoSEQ multiplex PCR, and TCRdb holds only the in-frame ones, with some missing. The sample yields under 200,000 clones, approximately 80% seen once. Germline CDR1 reads SNHLY; CDR2 reads FYNNEI. The CDR3 spans 14 residues. With V trimmed by 4 bases and J by 7 bases, 5 bases remained unmatched. Participants had their cohort set by participant-reported clinical history. The sequence was collected from a woman aged 55 to 70 who had recovered from COVID-19. The material sequenced was PBMCs or T cells enriched from blood (not recorded which). This sequence joins TRBV2 and TRBJ1-4, with 8 bases identical to TRBD1. The CDR3 bases are TGTGCCAGCAGTGGCCAGGGGGCAGTTGAAAAACTGTTTTTT. Its protein product is CASSGQGAVEKLFF. Full variable domain (remainder filled in from reference TRBV2 and TRBJ1-4): EPEVTQTPSHQVTQMGQEVILRCVPISNHLYFYWYRQILGQKVEFLVSFYNNEISEKSEIFDDQFSVERPDGSNFTLKIRSTKLEDSAMYFCASSGQGAVEKLFFGSGTQLSVL.